The sequence of this TCR beta chain was determined in a study of Graves' ophthalmopathy and Graves' hyperthyroidism (dated by TCRdb to the late 2010s). General notes on the study: Peripheral blood was collected at initial diagnosis, prior to any treatment. To tell Graves' ophthalmopathy apart from Graves' hyperthyroidism, and to predict which patients would progress to ophthalmopathy, the study relied on TCR beta repertoire signatures. In total, 135 blood samples were TCR-sequenced: approximately 40 ophthalmopathy, approximately 75 hyperthyroidism and approximately 17 hyperthyroidism-to-ophthalmopathy patients. To explore V-J signatures that distinguish ophthalmopathy from hyperthyroidism, a discovery set of more than 90 patients was enrolled, made up of 40 to 45 with ophthalmopathy and around 57 with stable hyperthyroidism. The independent validation cohort included 18 to 20 hyperthyroidism patients plus 17 patients who later progressed from hyperthyroidism to ophthalmopathy. In a handful of hyperthyroidism patients, the T-cell repertoire of thyroid tissue was compared with the T-cell repertoire of blood. After sampling, hyperthyroidism patients received methimazole starting at 30 mg daily, and ophthalmopathy patients received high-dose intravenous methylprednisolone. The roughly 91 discovery patients were randomly divided into training and test sets at a 7:3 ratio.

Points on this clonotype: Its specific antigen is unknown. It has no much larger one-base neighbor in the sample; base qualities were not kept.

A patient counted as having stable hyperthyroidism if there was no progression to ophthalmopathy within 18 months of follow-up. Hyperthyroidism patients were newly diagnosed, were aged 18 to 65 years, and had a disease duration under 2 months. Patients were excluded if they had other autoimmune diseases, uncontrolled infections, pregnancy or lactation. Clinical symptoms, serum thyroxine, TRAb, thyroid ultrasound and orbital computed tomography formed the basis of the diagnosis. PBMCs were isolated from 7.5 to 10 ml of fresh peripheral blood by Ficoll-Paque density gradient centrifugation. Total RNA was extracted with Trizol reagent and quality-checked on an Agilent 2100 Bioanalyzer. There are 15 amino acids in the CDR3, from cysteine to phenylalanine inclusive. CDR3 DNA only is kept here, 45 bases in frame from base 1. CDR1 and CDR2 were assigned from the germline V gene as SGHTA and FQGNSA. V and J are truncated by 2 bases and 3 bases respectively, leaving an intervening sequence of 13 bases.

Results and caveats for the whole study, not just this receptor: Most of the expanded thyroid clonotypes with a frequency above 0.001 were also detected in blood, and it was suggested that the thyroid immune response may be reflected by blood repertoires. In validation, the model predicted ophthalmopathy progression with about 70% sensitivity and around 72% specificity; some 13 predicted patients were CT-confirmed with GO in a median of approximately 6.5 months. No statistical method was used to set the sample size in advance, and the investigators knew which group each participant was assigned to. The 13-signature model separated ophthalmopathy from stable hyperthyroidism with 85% to 90% sensitivity and about 84% specificity in cross-validation, and 80%/75% in the test set.

For repertoire sequencing, TCR beta CDR3 regions were amplified from RNA transcripts. HTBI primers and the Qiagen OneStep RT-PCR kit were used in a first-round RT-PCR, which was followed by a second-round multiplex PCR, size selection and purification. The libraries underwent paired-end sequencing with 100 bp reads on an Illumina HiSeq2000. The paper's data handling went like this. Reads were processed with SOAPnuke, discarding reads with adapters, uncalled bases, mean Phred below 15, or no exact constant-primer or identifier match. COPE v1.2.5 was used to merge high-quality paired reads. Clonotypes were defined as unique nucleotide sequences and were aligned to IMGT TRB V, D and J references using MiTCR v1.1. The analysis was limited to V-J combinations with a frequency above 0.0001, which together covered 99% to 99.2% of the repertoires. A TCR clonal expansion and chaos score per V-J combination was defined as the ratio of F50 clonal expansion to chaos observed in the TCRdist matrix. Welch's t-statistics and random forest were used to reduce the features to about twelve V-J combinations, which were then used as input to a naive Bayes classifier. The similarity between thyroid and blood repertoires was quantified using the Morisita-Horn index. The public reads were reprocessed in TCRdb via fastp at Q25 and MiXCR, keeping in-frame beta chains. Every entry covers one CDR3 protein and lists the most common genes and DNA from its rows. TCRdb, not the original authors, processed these V and J calls. This sample lists 400,000 or so distinct CDR3 sequences; approximately 15% were detected once. 7% of the sample is in the top ten clones.

The sequenced material came from peripheral blood. The clonotype was recovered from a woman aged 18-35 years with stable Graves' hyperthyroidism. Donor details come from another sample of the same person, matched by shared clones. The V and J segments used are TRBV7-2 and TRBJ1-2; the D gene cannot be resolved reliably. The DNA reads as follows: TGTGCCAGCAGCTTACGACGTTACGGCTACTATGGCTACACCTTC. It is translated as CASSLRRYGYYGYTF.